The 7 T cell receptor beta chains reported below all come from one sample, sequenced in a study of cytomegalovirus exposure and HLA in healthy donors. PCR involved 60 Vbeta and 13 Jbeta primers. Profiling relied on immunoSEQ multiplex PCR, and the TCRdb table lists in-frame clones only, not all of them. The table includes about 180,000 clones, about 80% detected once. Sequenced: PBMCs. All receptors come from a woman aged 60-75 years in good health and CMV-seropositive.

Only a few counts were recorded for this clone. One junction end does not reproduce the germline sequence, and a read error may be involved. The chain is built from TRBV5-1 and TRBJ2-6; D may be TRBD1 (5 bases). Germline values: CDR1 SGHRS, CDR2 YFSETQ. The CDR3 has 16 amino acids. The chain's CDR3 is CASSLERMAGANGLTF. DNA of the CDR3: TGCGCCAGCAGCTTGGAAAGGATGGCTGGGGCCAACGGCCTGACTTTC.

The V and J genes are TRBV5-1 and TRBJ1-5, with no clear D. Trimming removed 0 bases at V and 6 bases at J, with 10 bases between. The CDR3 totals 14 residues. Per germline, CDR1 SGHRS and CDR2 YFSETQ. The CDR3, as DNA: TGCGCCAGCAGCTTGGCGGGGTCCGGTCAGCCCCAGCATTTT. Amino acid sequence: CASSLAGSGQPQHF.

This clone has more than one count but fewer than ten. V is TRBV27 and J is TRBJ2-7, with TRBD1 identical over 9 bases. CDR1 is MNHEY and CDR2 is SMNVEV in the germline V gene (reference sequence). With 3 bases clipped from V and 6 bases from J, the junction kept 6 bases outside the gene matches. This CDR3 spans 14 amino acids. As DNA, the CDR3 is TGTGCCAGCAGTTTGGGGGACAGGGCTGGCGAGCAGTACTTC. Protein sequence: CASSLGDRAGEQYF.

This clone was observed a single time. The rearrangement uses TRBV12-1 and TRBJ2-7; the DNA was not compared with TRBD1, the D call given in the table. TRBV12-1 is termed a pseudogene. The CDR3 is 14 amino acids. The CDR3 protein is CASSFEGQAIEQYF. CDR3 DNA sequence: TGTGCCAGCAGCTTTGAGGGACAGGCGATCGAGCAGTACTTC.

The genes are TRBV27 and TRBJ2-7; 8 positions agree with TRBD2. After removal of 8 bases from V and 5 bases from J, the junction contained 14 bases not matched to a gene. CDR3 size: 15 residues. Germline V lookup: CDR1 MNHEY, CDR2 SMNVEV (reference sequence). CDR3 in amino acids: CASQPLGTGGDEQYF. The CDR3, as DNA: TGTGCCAGCCAGCCCCTCGGGACGGGGGGGGACGAGCAGTACTTC.

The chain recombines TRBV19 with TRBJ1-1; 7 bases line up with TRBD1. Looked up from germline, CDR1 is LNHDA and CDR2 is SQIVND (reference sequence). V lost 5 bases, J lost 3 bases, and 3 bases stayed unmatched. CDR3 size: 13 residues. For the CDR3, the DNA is TGTGCCAGTAGTGCAGACAGGGACACTGAAGCTTTCTTT. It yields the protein CASSADRDTEAFF.

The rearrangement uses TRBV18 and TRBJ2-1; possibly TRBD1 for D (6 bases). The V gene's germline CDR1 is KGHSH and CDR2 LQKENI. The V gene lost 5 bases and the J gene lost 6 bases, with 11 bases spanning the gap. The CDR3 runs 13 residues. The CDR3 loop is CASSTGTSNEQFF. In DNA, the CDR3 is TGTGCCAGCTCAACCGGGACATCCAATGAGCAGTTCTTC. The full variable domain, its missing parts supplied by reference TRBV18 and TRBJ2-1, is NAGVMQNPRHLVRRRGQEARLRCSPMKGHSHVYWYRQLPEEGLKFMVYLQKENIIDESGMPKERFSAEFPKEGPSILRIQQVVRGDSAAYFCASSTGTSNEQFFGPGTRLTVL.